One sample yielded the 22 T cell receptor beta chains listed below, sequenced in a study of OX40 agonist ivuxolimab in advanced cancers. Here immunoSEQ multiplex PCR was the method, and the copy in TCRdb shows in-frame clones only, minus some. The sample includes tens of thousands of clones, roughly 90% of them seen just once. Here the sequenced sample was CD4+ or CD8+ T cells sorted from blood, taken in a trial of the OX40 agonist ivuxolimab. The receptors were gathered from an adult with an advanced solid tumor such as melanoma, head and neck, liver or kidney cancer.

CDR3 nucleotide sequence: TGTGCCAGCAGCTTATGGGTCTCAACTAATGAAAAACTGTTTTTT. Its translation is CASSLWVSTNEKLFF. The V gene is TRBV7-9, the J gene TRBJ1-4; D unclear. The germline CDR1 and CDR2 sequences are SEHNR and FQNEAQ (reference sequence). This CDR3 has 15 residues. V was clipped by 2 bases and J by 0 bases, with 7 bases between them.

The chain links TRBV30 to TRBJ2-1; 15 bases match TRBD2. Germline V gene sequence: CDR1 GTSNPN, CDR2 SVGIG (reference sequence). V was pared by 2 bases and J by 8 bases, with 10 bases of the junction left unmatched. CDR3 size: 17 residues. CDR3: CAWSLSWTSGRADEQFF. CDR3 sequence (DNA): TGTGCCTGGAGTTTATCCTGGACTAGCGGGAGGGCCGATGAGCAGTTCTTC.

The rearrangement links TRBV7-8 to TRBJ2-3, with 7 bases fitting TRBD2. This CDR3 comprises 17 residues. The V segment lost 2 bases and the J segment 0 bases; nucleotides outside the gene matches: 8. The germline gives CDR1 SGHVS, CDR2 FQNEAQ. Written as DNA, the CDR3 is TGTGCCAGCAGCTTACTACCGGGACTAACTAGCACAGATACGCAGTATTTT. It translates to CASSLLPGLTSTDTQYF.

The chain uses TRBV6-5 and TRBJ1-1, with D uncertain. CDR1 is MNHEY, CDR2 SVGAGI, per germline. The CDR3 spans 15 residues. The ends were cut back, 0 bases at V and 4 bases at J, with 12 bases in the middle. The CDR3 nucleotides are TGTGCCAGCAGTTACTCGAACGTTGATGGCACTGAAGCTTTCTTT. Residues: CASSYSNVDGTEAFF.

V and J are TRBV6-5 and TRBJ1-1, with TRBD1 as a possible D gene (6 bases). Trimming left V 5 bases short and J 5 bases short, with 15 bases between. Germline loops: CDR1 MNHEY, CDR2 SVGAGI. There are 14 residues in the CDR3. The CDR3 loop is CASSPSYRETEAFF. For the CDR3, the DNA is TGTGCCAGCAGTCCCTCCTACAGGGAAACTGAAGCTTTCTTT.

The chain combines TRBV6-5 with TRBJ2-3, with 7 bases fitting TRBD2. The CDR3 has 15 residues. Germline V gene sequence: CDR1 MNHEY, CDR2 SVGAGI. The V segment lost 4 bases and the J segment 1 base; nucleotides outside the gene matches: 5. CDR3 sequence: CASSLGGVGTDTQYF. The DNA of the CDR3 is TGTGCCAGCAGTTTGGGGGGGGTGGGCACAGATACGCAGTATTTT.

The rearrangement joins TRBV5-1 to TRBJ2-5, with D possibly matching TRBD1 (6 bases). The CDR3 is 13 amino acids. Germline V gene lookup returns CDR1 SGHRS and CDR2 YFSETQ. The V end lost 5 bases, the J end lost 3 bases, and 11 bases lay between the germline ends. CDR3 nucleotides: TGCGCCAGCAGGCCGGACAGAAAAGAGACCCAGTACTTC. Translation gives CASRPDRKETQYF.

This chain uses TRBV10-1 with TRBJ2-7; 11 bases are shared with TRBD2. The CDR3 is 15 amino acids. V was pared by 2 bases and J by 7 bases, with 7 bases of the junction left unmatched. Germline V gene lookup returns CDR1 WNHNN and CDR2 SYGVQD (reference sequence). CDR3 nucleotide sequence: TGCGCCAGCAGTGAGAAGCTAGCGGGAGGTTGGGAGCAGTACTTC. Protein sequence: CASSEKLAGGWEQYF.

The chain carries TRBV20-1 and TRBJ2-1; no definite D call. The CDR3 spans 11 residues. CDR1 and CDR2 from the germline V gene are DFQATT and SNEGSKA (reference sequence). V was shortened by 3 bases and J by 7 bases, with 7 bases between the two germline ends. Written as DNA, the CDR3 is TGCAGTGCTAGCCTCGGAAATGAGCAGTTCTTC. Translated: CSASLGNEQFF.

The chain uses TRBV7-2 and TRBJ2-1; 7 nucleotides align to TRBD2. V lost 6 bases, J lost 5 bases, and 4 bases stayed unmatched. CDR3 size: 13 residues. Germline CDR1 reads SGHTA; CDR2 reads FQGNSA. The CDR3 loop reads CASRRGLNNEQFF. In DNA form, the CDR3 reads TGTGCCAGCAGACGGGGACTAAACAATGAGCAGTTCTTC.

The CDR3 DNA is TGTGCCAGCAGTTACCGACACGGGACAGGCATCTACGAGCAGTACTTC. It is translated as CASSYRHGTGIYEQYF. The chain links TRBV6-6 to TRBJ2-7; TRBD1 aligns across 8 bases. Germline loops: CDR1 MNHNY, CDR2 SVGAGI (reference sequence). There are 16 residues in the CDR3. The ends lost 2 bases at V and 3 bases at J; junction bases unmatched: 9.

V and J are TRBV7-2 and TRBJ1-2, with a possible D match to TRBD1 (5 bases). The germline V gene encodes CDR1 SGHTA and CDR2 FQGNSA. V gave up 5 bases and J gave up 0 bases, with 13 bases separating them. This CDR3 is built from 15 residues. The CDR3 loop reads CASSTRQRANYGYTF. The CDR3 DNA reads as TGTGCCAGCAGCACCCGACAGCGCGCTAACTATGGCTACACCTTC.

The chain has TRBV30 and TRBJ2-2; perhaps TRBD1 as D (5 bases). The CDR3 runs 14 residues. The V gene's germline CDR1 is GTSNPN and CDR2 SVGIG (reference sequence). V lost 5 bases and J 4 bases, leaving 14 bases between the germline ends. The CDR3 spells CAWQGLIGTGELFF. The DNA for the CDR3 is TGTGCCTGGCAGGGATTGATAGGCACCGGGGAGCTGTTTTTT.

The V gene is TRBV4-3, the J gene TRBJ2-7; 7 bases align to TRBD2. The germline V gene encodes CDR1 LGHNA and CDR2 YSLEER. The V gene end was trimmed by 1 base and the J gene end by 3 bases; junction bases not matched to a gene: 6. This CDR3 region has 15 residues. The CDR3 protein is CASSQGFGRNYEQYF. For the CDR3, the DNA is TGCGCCAGCAGCCAAGGATTCGGGAGGAACTACGAGCAGTACTTC.

The chain joins TRBV7-2 to TRBJ2-1; D may be TRBD1 (5 bases). Germline V gene sequence: CDR1 SGHTA, CDR2 FQGNSA. CDR3 length: 13 amino acids. V lost 1 base and J 7 bases, leaving 8 bases between the germline ends. The CDR3 here is CASSLGQFNEQFF. Written as DNA, the CDR3 is TGTGCCAGCAGCTTAGGACAGTTTAATGAGCAGTTCTTC.

V and J are TRBV19 and TRBJ1-1; no clear D. CDR3 size: 10 residues. Germline V gene lookup returns CDR1 LNHDA and CDR2 SQIVND (reference sequence). The V and J ends lost 5 bases and 5 bases respectively, with 3 bases between them. For the CDR3, the DNA is TGTGCCAGTAGTGGAACTGAAGCTTTCTTT. This sequence encodes CASSGTEAFF.

J is TRBJ2-6 and V is TRBV5-1; D is perhaps TRBD1 (6 bases). The germline V and J ends were trimmed by 0 bases and 2 bases, with 9 bases remaining between them. Germline CDR1 and CDR2: SGHRS and YFSETQ. This CDR3 has 16 amino acids. The CDR3 reads CASSLAPGAGANVLTF. The CDR3 DNA follows: TGCGCCAGCAGCTTGGCCCCAGGGGCTGGGGCCAACGTCCTGACTTTC.

This chain uses TRBV2 with TRBJ2-3; 8 nucleotides agree with TRBD2. After removal of 4 bases from V and 4 bases from J, the junction contained 7 bases not matched to a gene. The CDR3 runs 15 residues. The germline CDR1 and CDR2 sequences are SNHLY and FYNNEI. The CDR3: CASSVREGGSDTQYF. As DNA, the CDR3 is TGTGCCAGCAGTGTTCGGGAGGGCGGATCAGATACGCAGTATTTT.

CDR3 coding DNA: TGTGCCAGCTCACAAATACAGGGGCGACAAGAGACCCAGTACTTC. Protein: CASSQIQGRQETQYF. The chain couples TRBV18 to TRBJ2-5; TRBD1 matches 7 bases. Germline CDR1 reads KGHSH; CDR2 reads LQKENI. This CDR3 contains 15 residues. With V trimmed by 4 bases and J by 2 bases, 7 bases remained unmatched.

The chain has TRBV7-6 and TRBJ2-7; no clear D. V dropped 4 bases and J dropped 5 bases, with 18 bases sitting between them. Germline V gene data show CDR1 as SGHVS and CDR2 as FNYEAQ. This CDR3 region has 15 residues. The DNA of the CDR3 is TGTGCCAGCAGCTCCCAAGCGAGATTGATCGACGAGCAGTACTTC. Translating gives CASSSQARLIDEQYF.

This rearrangement joins TRBV27 to TRBJ2-5; TRBD2 agrees at 13 bases. The CDR3 totals 16 residues. V trimming: 4 bases; J trimming: 4 bases; junction bases outside the gene matches: 6. Per germline, CDR1 MNHEY and CDR2 SMNVEV (reference sequence). The CDR3 nucleotides are TGTGCCAGCAGTTCGGGGGGACTAGCGGGAAGAGAGACCCAGTACTTC. Translated: CASSSGGLAGRETQYF.

This clone was recorded a few times. This chain joins TRBV4-2 and TRBJ1-2; no reliable D call. Trimming took 1 base from V and 6 from J, leaving 9 bases between them. CDR1 and CDR2 from the germline V gene are LGHNA and YNFKEQ. The CDR3 covers 13 residues. The CDR3 sequence is CASSQGGIDGYTF. As DNA, the CDR3 is TGTGCCAGCAGCCAAGGAGGGATCGATGGCTACACCTTC.